The T cell receptor beta chain described here comes from a study of control samples from healthy donors and cancer patients (dated by TCRdb to the early 2020s). The CDR3 holds 13 amino acids from the cysteine to the phenylalanine. The entry retains the CDR3 DNA only, 39 bases that are in frame from base 1. V is clipped by 3 bases and J by 0 bases, and the sequence between their germline boundaries is 6 bases long. CDR1 is given as KGHSH and CDR2 as LQKENI, both from the germline V gene. To prepare the library, the immunoSEQ multiplex PCR assay was applied. TCRdb limited this immuneACCESS table to in-frame rearrangements with V and J called. A share of clones is missing; checked studies link under half to unresolved V genes, and the rest is unexplained. Recorded for this sample are 110,000 or so clones; roughly nine tenths of them occurred a single time. The ten largest make up 3.5% to 4.5% of the sample.

On this clone itself: It has no known antigen specificity. Base qualities are not provided; no much larger clone lies one nucleotide away.

The receptor comes from a human donor in good health. The donor label of this sample is uncertain. Sequencing input: blood. The receptor chain draws on TRBV18 and TRBJ2-7; the D gene assignment is ambiguous. The nucleotides are TGTGCCAGCTCACCGTTGGGCTCCTACGAGCAGTACTTC. It is translated as CASSPLGSYEQYF.